A selection of T cell receptor beta chains follows, all from one sample in a study of neurological immune-mediated disorders. TCRdb recomputed calls from the 5' RACE reads with MiXCR, one row per CDR3 protein. The sample records approximately 70,000 distinct CDR3 sequences, roughly 10% being singletons. Material: PBMCs. The receptors originated from a young man in good health. Each CDR3 is given without its conserved first and last residue. A D gene is named only where the DNA matches it firmly. Clone size is not always given. Where it is, it says once, few, many or a class for expanded clones.

d_call	v_call	clone_size	j_call	cdr3_aa
TRBD2	TRBV5-1	many	TRBJ2-1	ASSMEGKREDTYNEQF
.	TRBV3-1	many	TRBJ2-1	ASSQDEWGDEQF
.	TRBV12-3/TRBV12-4	many	TRBJ2-1	ASSLRVTSSYNEQF
TRBD1	TRBV5-1	many	TRBJ2-5	ASSPDRGGETQY
.	TRBV3-1	.	TRBJ2-1	ASSQVSIEQF
.	TRBV24-1	many	TRBJ2-5	ATSDQRGTQQETQY
.	TRBV7-7	many	TRBJ2-2	ASSLGPDTGELF
TRBD1	TRBV6-6	many	TRBJ1-3	ASSRQGAGNTIY
.	TRBV3-1	many	TRBJ2-2	ASSPAAGSGELF
.	TRBV3-1	many	TRBJ2-3	ASSQVDSSTDTQY
.	TRBV28	many	TRBJ1-4	ASRTGLANEKLF
TRBD2	TRBV15	many	TRBJ2-7	ATSRTPPASGTTYEQY
TRBD2	TRBV5-1	many	TRBJ2-1	ASSLNSGANNEQF
TRBD1	TRBV19	many	TRBJ1-1	ASSITRGRTEAF
.	TRBV5-1	many	TRBJ2-2	ASSRGPSTGELF
TRBD2	TRBV5-1	many	TRBJ2-4	ASSLTGGGNIQY
TRBD1	TRBV25-1	many	TRBJ1-4	ASSESSGTGFNEKLF
TRBD2	TRBV18	.	TRBJ2-5	ASSQWTSGSQTQY
TRBD2	TRBV7-3	many	TRBJ2-7	ASSLDAGVHEQY
TRBD2	TRBV4-2	.	TRBJ2-7	ASSQGPAGTSGRNEQY
TRBD1	TRBV10-3	many	TRBJ2-2	AITQGENTGELF
.	TRBV10-3	many	TRBJ2-7	AISPIDRRISYEQY
TRBD1	TRBV5-1	many	TRBJ2-6	ASSLDARTGVSGANVLT
.	TRBV7-9	many	TRBJ1-1	ASSLLGALNTEAF
TRBD1	TRBV29-1	many	TRBJ2-1	SGGRDRVLHNEQF
.	TRBV27	many	TRBJ1-5	ASSYIGSNQPQH
TRBD2	TRBV29-1	.	TRBJ2-3	SVGSLAGGANTDTQY
.	TRBV5-5	few	TRBJ2-2	ASSPSVGLLNTGELF
.	TRBV20-1	many	TRBJ2-7	SASQGRFPYEQY
.	TRBV7-8	many	TRBJ2-3	ASSLQGRGDTQY
TRBD1	TRBV5-1	.	TRBJ2-1	ASSLTSGTGVNLEQF
.	TRBV20-1	many	TRBJ2-3	SARAGGPPADTQY
TRBD2	TRBV20-1	many	TRBJ2-3	SAFKREGGTDTQY
TRBD1	TRBV18	many	TRBJ2-5	ASSIGTGRETQY
.	TRBV29-1	many	TRBJ2-1	SVGGAYNEQF
TRBD2	TRBV7-6	.	TRBJ2-1	ASSLATSGIHNEQF
.	TRBV10-3	many	TRBJ2-1	AITGARRYNEQF